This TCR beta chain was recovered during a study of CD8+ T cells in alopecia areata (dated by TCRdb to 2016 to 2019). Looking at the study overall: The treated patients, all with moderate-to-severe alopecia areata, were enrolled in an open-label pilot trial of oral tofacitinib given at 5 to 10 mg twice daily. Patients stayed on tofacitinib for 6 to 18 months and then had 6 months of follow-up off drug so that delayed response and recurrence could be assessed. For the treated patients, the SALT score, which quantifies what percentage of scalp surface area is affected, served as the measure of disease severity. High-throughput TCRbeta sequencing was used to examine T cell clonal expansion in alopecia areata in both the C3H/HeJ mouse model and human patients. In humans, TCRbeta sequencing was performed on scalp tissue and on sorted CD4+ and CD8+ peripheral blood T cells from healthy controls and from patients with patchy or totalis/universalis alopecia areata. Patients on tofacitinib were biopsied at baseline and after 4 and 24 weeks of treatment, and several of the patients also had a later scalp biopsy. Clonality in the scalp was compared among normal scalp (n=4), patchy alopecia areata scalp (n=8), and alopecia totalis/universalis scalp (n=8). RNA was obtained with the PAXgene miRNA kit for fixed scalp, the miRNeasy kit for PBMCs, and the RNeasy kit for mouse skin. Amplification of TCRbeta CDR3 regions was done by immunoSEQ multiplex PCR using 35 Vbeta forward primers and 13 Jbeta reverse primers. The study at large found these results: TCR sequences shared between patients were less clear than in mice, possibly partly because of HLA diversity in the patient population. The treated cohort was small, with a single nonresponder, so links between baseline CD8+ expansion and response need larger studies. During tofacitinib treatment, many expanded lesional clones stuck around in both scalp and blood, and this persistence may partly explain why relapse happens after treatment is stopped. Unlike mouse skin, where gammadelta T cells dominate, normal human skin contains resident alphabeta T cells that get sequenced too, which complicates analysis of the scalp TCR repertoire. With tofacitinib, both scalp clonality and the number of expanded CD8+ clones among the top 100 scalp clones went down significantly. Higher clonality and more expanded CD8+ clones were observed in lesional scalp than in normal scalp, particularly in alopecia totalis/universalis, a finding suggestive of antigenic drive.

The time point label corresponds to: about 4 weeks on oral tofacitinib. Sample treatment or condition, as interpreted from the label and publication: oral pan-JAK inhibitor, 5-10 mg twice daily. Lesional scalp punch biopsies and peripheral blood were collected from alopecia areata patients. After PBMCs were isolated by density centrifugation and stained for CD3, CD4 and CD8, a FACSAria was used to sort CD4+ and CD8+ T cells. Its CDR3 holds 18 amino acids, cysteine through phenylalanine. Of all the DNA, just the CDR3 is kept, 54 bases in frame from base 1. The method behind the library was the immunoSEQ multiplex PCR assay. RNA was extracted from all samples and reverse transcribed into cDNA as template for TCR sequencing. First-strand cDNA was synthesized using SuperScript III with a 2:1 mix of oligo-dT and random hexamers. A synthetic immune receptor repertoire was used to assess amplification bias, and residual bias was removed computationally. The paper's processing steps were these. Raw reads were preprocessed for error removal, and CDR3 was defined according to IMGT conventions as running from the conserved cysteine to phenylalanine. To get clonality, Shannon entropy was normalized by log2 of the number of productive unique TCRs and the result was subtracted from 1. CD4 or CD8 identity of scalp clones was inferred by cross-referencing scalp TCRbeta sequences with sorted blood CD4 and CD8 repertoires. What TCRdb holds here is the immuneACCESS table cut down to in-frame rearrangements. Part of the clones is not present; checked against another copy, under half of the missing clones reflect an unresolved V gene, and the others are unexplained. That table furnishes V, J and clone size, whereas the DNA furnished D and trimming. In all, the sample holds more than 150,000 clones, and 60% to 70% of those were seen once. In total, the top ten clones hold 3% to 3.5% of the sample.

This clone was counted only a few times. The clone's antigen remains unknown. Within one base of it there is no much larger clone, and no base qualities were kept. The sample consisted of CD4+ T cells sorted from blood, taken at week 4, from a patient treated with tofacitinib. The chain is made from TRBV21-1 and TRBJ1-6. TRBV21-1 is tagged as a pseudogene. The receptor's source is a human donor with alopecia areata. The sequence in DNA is TGTGCCAACCCGACCCATCGAGGACGATCGGGCCTAACTTCACCCCTCCACTTT. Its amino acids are CANPTHRGRSGLTSPLHF.